This TCR beta chain was found in a study of identical twins. Overall study results and limits: There were fewer insertions in abundant cord blood beta clonotypes, but memory repertoires showed no such pattern.

Through template switching, a universal primer site was introduced, and the cDNA contained unique molecular identifiers. TCRdb re-derived calls from the 5' RACE reads in MiXCR, one entry per CDR3 protein. The sample has 350,000 to 400,000 distinct CDR3 sequences; roughly 9% are singletons. The CDR3 covers 15 residues. Germline V CDR1 and CDR2: LNHNV, YYDKDF (reference sequence). V was pared by 5 bases and J by 3 bases, with 14 bases between. This clonotype was found a few times. Its specificity is unknown. The genes are TRBV15 and TRBJ2-1, with D perhaps being TRBD1 or TRBD2 (5 bases each). The TCR was taken from a woman in her forties or fifties in good health. What was sequenced was naive T cells sorted from blood. CDR3 sequence reads: CATSAEGSVYNEQFF. As DNA, the CDR3 is TGTGCCACCAGCGCCGAGGGGTCTGTCTACAATGAGCAGTTCTTC.